The present T cell receptor beta chain was sequenced within a study of blood T cell repertoires in COVID-19. V shed 8 bases, J shed 8 bases, and the junction held 8 bases outside the gene matches. This CDR3 is 12 amino acids long. Clones were sequenced by immunoSEQ multiplex PCR, and TCRdb holds only the in-frame ones, with some missing. The repertoire consists of approximately 60,000 clones, with about 80% occurring once and the leading ten covering around 3.7%. What was sequenced was peripheral blood. This sequence joins TRBV12-3 or TRBV12-4 and TRBJ1-2, with 7 nucleotides matching TRBD1. The receptor was isolated from a woman aged 80 or over with acute or convalescent COVID-19. The CDR3 bases are TGTGCCAGCGGAACAGGGGATTGGGGCTACACCTTC. The encoded protein is CASGTGDWGYTF.